This T cell receptor beta chain was sequenced for a study of T-cell memory formation after mild COVID-19. Study details: Clusters were largely donor specific. Overall study results and limits: Certain responding clones were present in pre-infection memory, suggesting participation of cross-reactive memory.

Note on this clonotype: Antigen unknown.

Constant-segment primers and 5'RACE yielded cDNA libraries for TCR alpha and TCR beta, each carrying sample barcodes and UMIs. TCRdb called the 5' RACE reads again in MiXCR, with one record for every CDR3 protein. Among about 210,000 distinct CDR3 sequences listed, around 30% were seen once. This CDR3 spans 15 amino acids. Germline CDR1 is SGDLS and CDR2 is YYNGEE. V gave up 0 bases and J gave up 0 bases, with 8 bases separating them. This chain connects TRBV9 to TRBJ2-3, with D hard to call. The sequencing sample was made of PBMCs or a T cell subset sorted from them (not recorded which). This TCR came from an adult woman who had mild COVID-19 (a few samples of this study predate the infection). Cell type and time point are not known. The CDR3 loop reads CASSVEGFSTDTQYF. The CDR3 bases are TGTGCCAGCAGCGTAGAAGGGTTTAGCACAGATACGCAGTATTTT.